This T cell receptor (beta chain) appears in the sequencing data of a study of blood T cell repertoires in COVID-19. Study details: Sites across the United States, Italy and Spain contributed samples from acute and convalescent COVID-19. PBMCs, B-cell-depleted T cells, or T cells were the source of the cDNA or gDNA that made up the material.

Measured with immunoSEQ multiplex PCR; TCRdb has only the in-frame clones, and not every one. The table has fewer than 250,000 clones, around 83% seen once. Trimming pared 7 bases from V and 5 bases from J, leaving 26 bases between. The germline V gene has CDR1 SGHTA and CDR2 FQGNSA. The CDR3 spans 17 residues. The chain employs TRBV7-2 and TRBJ2-5, with a weak D call TRBD2 (5 bases). The sequence was obtained from a man between 50 and 59 years old with active or convalescent COVID-19. Specimen: peripheral blood. The CDR3 protein is CASNALPPDYSGETQYF. Here the CDR3 DNA reads TGTGCCAGCAACGCGCTTCCCCCCGACTACTCCGGGGAGACCCAGTACTTC.